The next 23 T cell receptor beta chains were all read from a single sample in a study of metastatic and nonmetastatic thyroid tumors. No treatment had been given to any patient before thyroid surgery. TCRdb re-called the PCR reads with MiXCR. This table has some 25,000 clones, under 15% appearing once. Sample: blood. The receptors come from a female donor with papillary thyroid cancer or a benign thyroid nodule (not recorded which). Some clones in this sample may be carry-over from other donors' samples.

This clone was seen at least ten times. V usage is TRBV9 and J usage is TRBJ2-2, with TRBD2 matching over 13 bases. The V gene end was trimmed by 6 bases and the J gene end by 5 bases; junction bases not matched to a gene: 7. Per germline, CDR1 SGDLS and CDR2 YYNGEE. CDR3 length: 16 residues. CDR3 amino acids: CASTRLAGGGTGELFF. Here the CDR3 DNA reads TGTGCCAGCACTCGACTAGCGGGAGGAGGGACCGGGGAGCTGTTTTTT.

V gene TRBV30 combines with J gene TRBJ1-6; tentative D call: TRBD1 (5 bases). This CDR3 contains 15 residues. The germline gives CDR1 GTSNPN, CDR2 SVGIG (reference sequence). Trimming shortened V by 0 bases and J by 6 bases, and 12 bases separated the two germline ends. CDR3 in DNA: TGTGCCTGGAGTGTATGGGACGGGGGTAATTCACCCCTCCACTTT. It codes for CAWSVWDGGNSPLHF.

Worth noting for this clone: A read error is possible here, since a much larger clone lies one base away. This chain uses TRBV25-1 with TRBJ2-1, with 8 nucleotides matching TRBD2. V lost 4 bases, J lost 9 bases, and 11 bases stayed unmatched. This CDR3 is built from 15 residues. The germline CDR1 and CDR2 sequences are MGHDK and SYGVNS. The CDR3 DNA reads as TGTGCCAGCAGTGCCCACGGGAGGGCCCTCCCTGAGCAGTTCTTC. Protein sequence: CASSAHGRALPEQFF.

This clone was seen ten or more times. This chain connects TRBV7-2 to TRBJ1-5; the match to TRBD1 covers 7 bases. The V gene's germline CDR1 is SGHTA and CDR2 FQGNSA. The CDR3 extends over 15 amino acids. V gave up 1 base and J gave up 3 bases; unmatched junction bases: 3. As DNA, the CDR3 is TGTGCCAGCAGCTTAGAGACAGGGTTCAATCAGCCCCAGCATTTT. Translated: CASSLETGFNQPQHF.

The chain recombines TRBV11-1 with TRBJ2-1, with TRBD1 identical over 7 bases. The CDR3 consists of 16 residues. Germline-derived CDR1 and CDR2 are SGHAT and FQDESV (reference sequence). CDR3 protein: CAISFPQGSSYNEQFF. DNA of the CDR3: TGTGCTATCAGCTTCCCACAGGGGAGCTCCTACAATGAGCAGTTCTTC.

This clone was counted many times. V and J are TRBV2 and TRBJ2-3; the D gene is possibly TRBD1 (6 bases). Germline V gene lookup returns CDR1 SNHLY and CDR2 FYNNEI. With 11 bases removed from V and 2 bases from J, the gap between germline ends came to 14 bases. The CDR3 sequence is 13 residues long. The CDR3 nucleotides read TGTGCCGGTCAAAGGGGGACCACAGATACGCAGTATTTT. This encodes CAGQRGTTDTQYF.

This chain links TRBV28 with TRBJ2-7, with D tentatively TRBD2 (6 bases). The CDR3 contains 13 residues. CDR1 and CDR2 from the germline V gene are MDHEN and SYDVKM. With 5 bases removed from V and 3 bases from J, the gap between germline ends came to 11 bases. The CDR3 DNA reads as TGTGCCAGCAGTCTGGAGGGCTTCTACGAGCAGTACTTC. This gives the protein CASSLEGFYEQYF. Drawing the rest from reference TRBV28 and TRBJ2-7, the complete variable domain is DVKVTQSSRYLVKRTGEKVFLECVQDMDHENMFWYRQDPGLGLRLIYFSYDVKMKEKGDIPEGYSVSREKKERFSLILESASTNQTSMYLCASSLEGFYEQYFGPGTRLTVT.

This clone was counted once. The chain uses TRBV19 and TRBJ1-6; D remains unclear. Trimming cost V 4 bases and J 6 bases, with 19 bases left between them. Germline-derived CDR1 and CDR2 are LNHDA and SQIVND (reference sequence). The CDR3 is 17 residues long. CDR3 nucleotide sequence: TGTGCCAGTAGTAGCGTCGGTAGACGTGATCTTAATTCACCCCTCCACTTT. This gives the protein CASSSVGRRDLNSPLHF.

This clone was observed at least ten times. One end of the junction is discordant with germline, which a read error may explain. The same CDR3 is also encoded by other DNA sequences in this sample. V and J are TRBV6-1 and TRBJ2-1, with D tentatively TRBD1 or TRBD2 (5 bases each). The CDR3 runs 16 residues. The germline CDR1 and CDR2 sequences are MNHNS and SASEGT. The DNA for the CDR3 is TGTGCCAGCATTTTCGCCAGGGACCTCTCCTACAATGAGCAATTCTTC. Translated: CASIFARDLSYNEQFF.

The chain employs TRBV27 and TRBJ1-1; D gene unclear. The V gene lost 6 bases and the J gene lost 2 bases, with 16 bases spanning the gap. CDR3 length: 15 amino acids. The germline V gene encodes CDR1 MNHEY and CDR2 SMNVEV (reference sequence). The CDR3 region is CASSPVGIGNTEAFF. CDR3 nucleotides: TGTGCCAGCAGCCCAGTTGGGATAGGCAACACTGAAGCTTTCTTT.

This clone was seen many times. The V gene is TRBV25-1, the J gene TRBJ1-2; D is undetermined. The CDR3 runs 14 residues. V dropped 0 bases and J dropped 5 bases, with 10 bases sitting between them. Germline CDR1 reads MGHDK; CDR2 reads SYGVNS. The CDR3 sequence: CASSEYSTDYGYTF. For the CDR3, the DNA is TGTGCCAGCAGTGAATATTCCACGGATTATGGCTACACCTTC.

This clone occurred many times. This CDR3 reads CASSLGGAGNSPLHF. As DNA, the CDR3 is TGTGCCAGCAGCTTAGGAGGGGCAGGGAATTCACCCCTCCACTTT. J is TRBJ1-6 and V is TRBV7-2; TRBD1 is a possible D gene (5 bases). Germline V gives CDR1 SGHTA, CDR2 FQGNSA. The CDR3 is 15 residues long. The V end was cut by 1 base, the J end by 7 bases, with 11 bases between. The variable domain in full, with the rest retrieved from reference TRBV7-2 and TRBJ1-6, is GAGVSQSPSNKVTEKGKDVELRCDPISGHTALYWYRQSLGQGLEFLIYFQGNSAPDKSGLPSDRFSAERTGGSVSTLTIQRTQQEDSAVYLCASSLGGAGNSPLHFGNGTRLTVT.

This clone showed up many times. The rearrangement joins TRBV4-1 to TRBJ2-1; D is undetermined. In germline, CDR1 is MGHRA, CDR2 YSYEKL. Trimming pared 0 bases from V and 2 bases from J, leaving 17 bases between. This CDR3 comprises 18 residues. Here the CDR3 reads CASSQESKDLIPYNEQFF. For the CDR3, the DNA is TGCGCCAGCAGCCAAGAATCGAAGGACCTTATACCCTACAATGAGCAGTTCTTC.

This clone was detected many times. The rearrangement uses TRBV20-1 and TRBJ1-1; TRBD1 agrees at 8 bases. CDR1 and CDR2 from the germline V gene are DFQATT and SNEGSKA (reference sequence). V was pared by 5 bases and J by 3 bases, with 2 bases of the junction left unmatched. This CDR3 has 12 amino acids. CDR3 DNA: TGCAGTGCTTTGGACAGGGACACTGAAGCTTTCTTT. It translates to CSALDRDTEAFF.

There are many counts of this clone. The genes are TRBV11-2 and TRBJ2-1; TRBD2 might be the D (6 bases). CDR1 and CDR2 from the germline V gene are SGHAT and FQNNGV. The ends were cut back, 6 bases at V and 5 bases at J, with 17 bases in the middle. The CDR3 contains 15 residues. The CDR3 DNA follows: TGTGCCAGCAGTCACCCCCTAGCGTCTCACAATGAGCAGTTCTTC. It codes for CASSHPLASHNEQFF.

This clone was found many times. Lacking the conserved final phenylalanine or tryptophan, this CDR3 likely reflects a read error. The genes are TRBV14 and TRBJ1-1; D not certain. The CDR3 runs 14 residues. V was clipped by 1 base and J by 4 bases, with 10 bases between them. Germline loops: CDR1 SGHDN, CDR2 FVKESK. CDR3 amino acids: CASSQAPWVTEAFL. CDR3 nucleotide sequence: TGTGCCAGCAGCCAAGCCCCATGGGTCACTGAAGCTTTCCTT.

This clone was seen repeatedly, ten times or more. The V and J genes are TRBV12-3 or TRBV12-4 and TRBJ2-1; weak D call: TRBD2 (5 bases). The germline V and J ends were trimmed by 4 bases and 6 bases, with 13 bases remaining between them. This CDR3 is 14 amino acids long. CDR3 region: CASSWVGATNEQFF. The CDR3 DNA reads as TGTGCCAGCAGTTGGGTGGGAGCGACCAATGAGCAGTTCTTC.

Many counts were recorded for this clone. The J gene is TRBJ1-2, the V gene TRBV7-8, with no clear D. The germline V gene encodes CDR1 SGHVS and CDR2 FQNEAQ. Trimming removed 5 bases at V and 0 bases at J, with 10 bases between. CDR3 length equals 14 residues. The CDR3 DNA follows: TGTGCCAGCAGCCTGAAGGGAGCTAACTATGGCTACACCTTC. It is translated as CASSLKGANYGYTF.

V and J are TRBV7-2 and TRBJ2-7, with D unclear. Germline lookup yields CDR1 SGHTA and CDR2 FQGNSA. Trimming removed 3 bases at V and 6 bases at J, with 18 bases between. This CDR3 has 15 amino acids. The chain's CDR3 is CASSFSGVTVGEQYF. CDR3 nucleotide sequence: TGTGCCAGCAGCTTTTCCGGTGTTACGGTGGGCGAGCAGTACTTC.

V gene TRBV28 combines with J gene TRBJ2-7; TRBD2 matches at 7 bases. Germline CDR1 is MDHEN and CDR2 is SYDVKM. The CDR3 length is 18 residues. The V and J ends lost 3 bases and 1 base, in that order; junction bases with no gene match: 15. For the CDR3, the DNA is TGTGCCAGCAGTTTCTCGGGGGGATTGGATAAGGTATCCTACGAGCAGTACTTC. Translated, it gives CASSFSGGLDKVSYEQYF.

This clone was seen ten or more times. The CDR3 region has the DNA TGCAGTGCCATGACCGGGTCCAAAGGTAACAATGAGCAGTTCTTC. This codes for CSAMTGSKGNNEQFF. J is TRBJ2-1 and V is TRBV20-1; D is unclear. This CDR3 region has 15 residues. CDR1 and CDR2 from the germline V gene are DFQATT and SNEGSKA (reference sequence). V lost 6 bases to trimming and J lost 5 bases, with 20 bases between them.

In its sample, this clone was seen a few times. The junction departs from the called germline gene at one end, perhaps through a read error. CDR3 nucleotides: TGTGCCAGCATTGAAGAGGACAGGGGGGAATCTTTCTTT. The encoded protein is CASIEEDRGESFF. J is TRBJ1-1 and V is TRBV6-1; TRBD1 matches 10 bases. Germline values: CDR1 MNHNS, CDR2 SASEGT. CDR3 length: 13 amino acids.

This clone came up many times. The rearrangement links TRBV28 to TRBJ2-1; 8 nucleotides line up with TRBD1. Germline loops: CDR1 MDHEN, CDR2 SYDVKM. The length of the CDR3 is 14 residues. V shed 4 bases, J shed 8 bases, and the junction held 7 bases outside the gene matches. CDR3 region: CASSSLPGGDEQFF. The CDR3 DNA follows: TGTGCCAGCAGTTCACTCCCAGGGGGCGATGAGCAGTTCTTC.